Sequencing of this T cell receptor beta chain was carried out in a study of T cell responses to AZD1222 COVID-19 vaccine. Broader study findings: Unmutated regions of variants are reportedly targeted by nearly half of spike-specific TCRs. It should be noted that donors were predominantly white British and more often female, and clonal diversity was possibly underestimated. All repertoire sampling was performed exclusively after the peak T cell response.

Pooled together were second doses at about 4 or about 12 weeks. Comments on this clone: Its antigen is undetermined.

Here immunoSEQ multiplex PCR was the method, and the copy in TCRdb shows in-frame clones only, minus some. The table lists tens of thousands of clones, 85% to 90% of them singletons. This CDR3 spans 11 amino acids. The V end was cut by 7 bases, the J end by 2 bases, with 7 bases between. Looked up from germline, CDR1 is SQVTM and CDR2 is ANQGSEA. This TCR was recovered from an adult who received the AZD1222 COVID-19 vaccine. The chain recombines TRBV29-1 with TRBJ2-3; unclear D gene. Material: peripheral blood, obtained 28 days after the second AZD1222 dose. As DNA, the CDR3 is TGCAGCGCGGGCCCCACAGATACGCAGTATTTT. It is translated as CSAGPTDTQYF.